The clone carrying this T cell receptor beta chain has just one count. The data are from a study of blood T cell repertoires in COVID-19. At the level of the study: Samples representing acute and convalescent COVID-19 were sourced from the United States, Italy and Spain.

Trimming took 0 bases from V and 1 from J, leaving 6 bases between them. In germline, CDR1 is MNHNY, CDR2 SVGAGI (reference sequence). The CDR3 covers 14 residues. In the authors' workflow: Amplification with reference gene primers provided the estimates of nucleated cell counts. TCRdb keeps only in-frame clones here, not all; method: immunoSEQ multiplex PCR. Clone size and V and J calls were adopted from that table, with D and trimming inferred from the DNA. Counted here are a few hundred thousand clones, roughly nine tenths occurring once; the ten biggest clones make up 2.2%. The sequence was collected from a woman aged 45-65 years who had recovered from COVID-19. The chain combines TRBV6-6 with TRBJ2-5; D possibly corresponds to TRBD1 (6 bases). Sequenced material: peripheral blood. Here the CDR3 DNA reads TGTGCCAGCAGTTACTCGGACAGCCAAGAGACCCAGTACTTC. Its protein is CASSYSDSQETQYF.